This TCR beta chain was sequenced during a study of T-cell memory formation after mild COVID-19. Findings and caveats of the study: Of the contracting clones, CD4+ ones lay mainly in CM and EM, and CD8+ ones in EMRA. The finding that pre-infection memory included some responding clones suggested that cross-reactive memory joined.

Germline-derived CDR1 and CDR2 are SGHKS and YYEKEE (reference sequence). This CDR3 comprises 19 residues. V gave up 4 bases and J gave up 8 bases; unmatched junction bases: 15. This clonotype occurred many times. Its cognate antigen is unknown. 5'RACE primed at constant segments yielded TCR alpha and TCR beta cDNA libraries bearing sample barcodes and UMIs. TCRdb passed the 5' RACE reads through MiXCR, listing each CDR3 protein once. The sample contains about 400,000 distinct CDR3 sequences, approximately 14% of which appear only once. Input material: PBMCs or a T cell subset sorted from them (not recorded which). The genes are TRBV5-5 and TRBJ2-1; TRBD2 matches 16 bases. The receptor comes from a man aged 18 to 35 who had mild COVID-19 (a few samples of this study predate the infection). Cell type and time point are not known. CDR3 in amino acids: CASSPRGTSGGASRYEQFF. CDR3 bases: TGTGCCAGCAGCCCCCGGGGGACTAGCGGGGGGGCCAGTCGATATGAGCAGTTCTTC.